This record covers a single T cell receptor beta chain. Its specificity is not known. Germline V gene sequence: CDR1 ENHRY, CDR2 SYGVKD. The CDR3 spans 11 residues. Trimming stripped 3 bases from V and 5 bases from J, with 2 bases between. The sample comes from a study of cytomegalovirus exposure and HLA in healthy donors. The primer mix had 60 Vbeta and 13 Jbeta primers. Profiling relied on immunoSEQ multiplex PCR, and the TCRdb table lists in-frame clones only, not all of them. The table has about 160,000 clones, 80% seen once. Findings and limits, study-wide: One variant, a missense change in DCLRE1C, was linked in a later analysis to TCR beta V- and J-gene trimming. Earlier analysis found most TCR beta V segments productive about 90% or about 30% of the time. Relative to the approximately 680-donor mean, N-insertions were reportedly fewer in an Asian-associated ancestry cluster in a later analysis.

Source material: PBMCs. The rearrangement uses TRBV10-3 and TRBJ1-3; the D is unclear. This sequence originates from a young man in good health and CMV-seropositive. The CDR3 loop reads CAISDRNTIYF. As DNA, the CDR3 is TGTGCCATCAGTGATAGAAACACCATATATTTT.